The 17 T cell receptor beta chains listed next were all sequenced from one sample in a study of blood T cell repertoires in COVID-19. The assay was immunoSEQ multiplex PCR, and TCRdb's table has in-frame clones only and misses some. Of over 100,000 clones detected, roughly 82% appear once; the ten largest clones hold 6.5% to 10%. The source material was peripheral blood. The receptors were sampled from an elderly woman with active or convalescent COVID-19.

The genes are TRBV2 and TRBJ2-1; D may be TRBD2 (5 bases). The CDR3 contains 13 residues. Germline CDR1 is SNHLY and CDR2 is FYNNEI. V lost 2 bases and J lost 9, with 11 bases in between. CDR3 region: CASSELVGGEQFF. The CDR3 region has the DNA TGTGCCAGCAGTGAACTAGTTGGAGGTGAGCAGTTCTTC.

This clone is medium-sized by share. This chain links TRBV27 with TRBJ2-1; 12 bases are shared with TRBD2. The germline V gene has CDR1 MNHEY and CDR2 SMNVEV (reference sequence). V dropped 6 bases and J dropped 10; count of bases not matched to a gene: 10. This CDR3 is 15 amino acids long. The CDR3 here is CASSQASGRAGEQFF. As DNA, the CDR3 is TGTGCCAGCAGCCAAGCTAGCGGGAGGGCCGGGGAGCAGTTCTTC.

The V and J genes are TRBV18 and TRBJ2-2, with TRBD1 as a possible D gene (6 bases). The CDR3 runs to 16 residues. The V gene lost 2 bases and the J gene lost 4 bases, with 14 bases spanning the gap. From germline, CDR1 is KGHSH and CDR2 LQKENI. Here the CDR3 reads CASSPSLGAPTGELFF. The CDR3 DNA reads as TGTGCCAGCTCACCAAGTTTGGGGGCGCCCACCGGGGAGCTGTTTTTT.

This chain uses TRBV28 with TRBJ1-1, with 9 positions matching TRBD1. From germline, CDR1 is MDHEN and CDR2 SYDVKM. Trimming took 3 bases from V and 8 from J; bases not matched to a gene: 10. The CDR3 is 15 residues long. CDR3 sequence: CASSFTGTGFSEAFF. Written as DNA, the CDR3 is TGTGCCAGCAGTTTCACCGGGACAGGGTTTTCGGAAGCTTTCTTT.

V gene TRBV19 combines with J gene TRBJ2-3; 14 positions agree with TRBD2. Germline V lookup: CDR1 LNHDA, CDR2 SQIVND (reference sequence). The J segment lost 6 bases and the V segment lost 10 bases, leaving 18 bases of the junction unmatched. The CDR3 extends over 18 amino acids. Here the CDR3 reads CATSTRLAGGQQADTQYF. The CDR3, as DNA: TGTGCCACCTCAACCCGACTAGCGGGAGGGCAGCAGGCTGATACGCAGTATTTT.

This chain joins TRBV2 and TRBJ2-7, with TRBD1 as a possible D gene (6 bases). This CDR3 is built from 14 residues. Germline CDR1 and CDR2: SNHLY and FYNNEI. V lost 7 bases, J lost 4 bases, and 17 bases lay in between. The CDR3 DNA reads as TGTGCCAGCAAGGACAGATCGCACGTTTACGAGCAGTACTTC. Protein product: CASKDRSHVYEQYF.

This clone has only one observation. The CDR3 is CASSRGSGQETQYF. The CDR3, as DNA: TGTGCCAGCAGCCGAGGGAGTGGGCAAGAGACCCAGTACTTC. V usage is TRBV14 and J usage is TRBJ2-5; D is perhaps TRBD2 (5 bases). Trimming took off 4 bases at V and 2 bases at J, with 11 bases between the two ends. This CDR3 is built from 14 residues. Per the germline V gene, CDR1 is SGHDN and CDR2 is FVKESK.

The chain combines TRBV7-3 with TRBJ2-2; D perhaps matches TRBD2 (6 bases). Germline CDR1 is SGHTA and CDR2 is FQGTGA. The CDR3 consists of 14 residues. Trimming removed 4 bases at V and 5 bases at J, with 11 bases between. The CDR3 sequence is CASSSRGFTGELFF. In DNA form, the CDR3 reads TGTGCCAGCAGCTCCCGGGGGTTTACCGGGGAGCTGTTTTTT.

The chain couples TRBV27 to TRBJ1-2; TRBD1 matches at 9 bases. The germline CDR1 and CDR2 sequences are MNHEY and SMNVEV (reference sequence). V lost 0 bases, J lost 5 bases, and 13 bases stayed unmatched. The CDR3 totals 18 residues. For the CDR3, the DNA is TGTGCCAGCAGTTTATCCCCGTCCGGGACAGGGAATTTGTATGGCTACACCTTC. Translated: CASSLSPSGTGNLYGYTF.

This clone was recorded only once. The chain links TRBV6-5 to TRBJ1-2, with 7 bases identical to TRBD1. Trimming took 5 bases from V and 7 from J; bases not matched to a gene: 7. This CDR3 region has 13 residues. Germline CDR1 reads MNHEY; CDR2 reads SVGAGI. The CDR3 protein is CASSLDRVRGYTF. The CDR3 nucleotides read TGTGCCAGCAGTCTAGACAGGGTTCGTGGCTACACCTTC.

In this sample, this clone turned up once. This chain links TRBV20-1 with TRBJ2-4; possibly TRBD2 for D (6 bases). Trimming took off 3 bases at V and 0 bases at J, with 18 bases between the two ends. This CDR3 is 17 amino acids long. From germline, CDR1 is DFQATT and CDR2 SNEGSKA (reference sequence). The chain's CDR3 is CSASTGGTGIAKNIQYF. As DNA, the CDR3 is TGCAGTGCTAGTACTGGGGGGACGGGGATAGCCAAAAACATTCAGTACTTC.

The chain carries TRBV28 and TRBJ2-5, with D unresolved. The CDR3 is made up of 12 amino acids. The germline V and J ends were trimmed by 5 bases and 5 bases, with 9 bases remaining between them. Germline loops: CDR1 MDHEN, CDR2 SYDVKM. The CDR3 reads CASSTQRETQYF. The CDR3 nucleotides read TGTGCCAGCAGTACCCAGAGGGAGACCCAGTACTTC.

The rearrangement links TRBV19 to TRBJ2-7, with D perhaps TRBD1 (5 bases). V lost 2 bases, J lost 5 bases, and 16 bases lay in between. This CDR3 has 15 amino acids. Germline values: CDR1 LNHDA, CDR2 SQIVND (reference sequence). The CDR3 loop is CASSIQGVLRDEQYF. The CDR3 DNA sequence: TGTGCCAGTAGTATACAGGGTGTCCTAAGGGACGAGCAGTACTTC.

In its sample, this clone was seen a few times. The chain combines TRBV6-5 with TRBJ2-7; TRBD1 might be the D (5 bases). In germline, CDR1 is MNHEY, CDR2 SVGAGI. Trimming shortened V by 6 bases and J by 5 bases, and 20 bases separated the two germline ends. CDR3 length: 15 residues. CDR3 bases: TGTGCCAGCAGGGACGGAAGGTGGAAAGGGGACGAGCAGTACTTC. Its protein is CASRDGRWKGDEQYF.

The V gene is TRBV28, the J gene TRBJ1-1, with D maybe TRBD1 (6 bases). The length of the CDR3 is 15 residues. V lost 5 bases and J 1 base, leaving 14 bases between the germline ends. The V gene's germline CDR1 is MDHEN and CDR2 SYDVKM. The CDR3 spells CASSGQTGENTEAFF. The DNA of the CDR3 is TGTGCCAGCAGTGGACAGACAGGCGAGAACACTGAAGCTTTCTTT. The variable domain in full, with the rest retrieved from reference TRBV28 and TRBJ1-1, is DVKVTQSSRYLVKRTGEKVFLECVQDMDHENMFWYRQDPGLGLRLIYFSYDVKMKEKGDIPEGYSVSREKKERFSLILESASTNQTSMYLCASSGQTGENTEAFFGQGTRLTVV.

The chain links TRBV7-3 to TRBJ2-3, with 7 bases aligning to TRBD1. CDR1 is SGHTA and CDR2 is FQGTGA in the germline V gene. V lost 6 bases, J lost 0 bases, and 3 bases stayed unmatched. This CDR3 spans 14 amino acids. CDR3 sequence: CASRQGGSTDTQYF. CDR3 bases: TGTGCCAGCAGGCAAGGGGGCAGCACAGATACGCAGTATTTT.

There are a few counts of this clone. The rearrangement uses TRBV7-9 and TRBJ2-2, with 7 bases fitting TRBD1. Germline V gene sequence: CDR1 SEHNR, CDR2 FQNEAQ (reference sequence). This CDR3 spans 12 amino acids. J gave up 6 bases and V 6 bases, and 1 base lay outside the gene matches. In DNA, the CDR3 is TGTGCCAGCAGAGGGGGCGCCGGGGAGCTGTTTTTT. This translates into CASRGGAGELFF.